Below, 16 T cell receptor beta chains from the same sample are listed, as sequenced in a study of OX40 agonist ivuxolimab in advanced cancers. Method: immunoSEQ multiplex PCR; TCRdb's copy keeps in-frame clones and lacks some. The data hold 90,000 to 100,000 clones, with 85% to 90% observed a single time. The sample consisted of CD4+ or CD8+ T cells sorted from blood, taken in a trial of the OX40 agonist ivuxolimab. These receptors were collected from an adult with an advanced solid tumor such as melanoma, head and neck, liver or kidney cancer.

The rearrangement links TRBV7-2 to TRBJ2-5; D not certain. The CDR3 has 13 residues. V lost 5 bases and J 3 bases, leaving 10 bases between the germline ends. CDR1 is SGHTA and CDR2 is FQGNSA in the germline V gene. CDR3 residues: CASSKPGEETQYF. As DNA, the CDR3 is TGTGCCAGCAGCAAACCGGGCGAAGAGACCCAGTACTTC.

The rearrangement uses TRBV28 and TRBJ1-3; D remains ambiguous. The CDR3 is made up of 14 amino acids. CDR1 MDHEN and CDR2 SYDVKM come from the germline V gene. Trimming took 7 bases from V and 0 from J, leaving 10 bases between them. The CDR3 DNA reads as TGTGCCAGCACCAGCGGACTCTCTGGAAACACCATATATTTT. Translated, it gives CASTSGLSGNTIYF. The full variable domain, rest sourced from reference TRBV28 and TRBJ1-3, is DVKVTQSSRYLVKRTGEKVFLECVQDMDHENMFWYRQDPGLGLRLIYFSYDVKMKEKGDIPEGYSVSREKKERFSLILESASTNQTSMYLCASTSGLSGNTIYFGEGSWLTVV.

This clone was observed once. The chain is built from TRBV7-2 and TRBJ2-3; no clear D gene. V lost 5 bases and J lost 4, with 10 bases in between. This CDR3 has 13 amino acids. In germline, CDR1 is SGHTA, CDR2 FQGNSA. The CDR3 loop reads CASSLVGADTQYF. The CDR3 DNA reads as TGTGCCAGCAGCCTGGTGGGTGCAGATACGCAGTATTTT.

This clone came up once. The chain uses TRBV15 and TRBJ1-4; D unclear. Trimming took off 0 bases at V and 5 bases at J, with 7 bases between the two ends. The CDR3 has 14 amino acids. Germline CDR1 and CDR2: LNHNV and YYDKDF (reference sequence). The CDR3 DNA is TGTGCCACCAGCAGAGATAAAGGGAATGAAAAACTGTTTTTT. It is translated as CATSRDKGNEKLFF.

This sequence joins TRBV30 and TRBJ1-1, with a tentative D call TRBD1 (6 bases). In germline, CDR1 is GTSNPN, CDR2 SVGIG (reference sequence). The CDR3 extends over 12 amino acids. The CDR3 DNA reads TGTGCTATGGACAGCGGGAACACTGAAGCTTTCTTT. This sequence encodes CAMDSGNTEAFF.

The chain joins TRBV27 to TRBJ2-7, with 11 bases aligning to TRBD2. This CDR3 has 16 residues. V was pared by 4 bases and J by 5 bases, with 10 bases of the junction left unmatched. CDR1 and CDR2 (germline): MNHEY, SMNVEV (reference sequence). The CDR3 region has the DNA TGTGCCAGCAGTTCTGGACTAGCGGGTCGGCCCCACGAGCAGTACTTC. Amino acid sequence: CASSSGLAGRPHEQYF.

The chain has TRBV9 and TRBJ1-2, with a tentative D call TRBD1 (6 bases). This CDR3 has 15 residues. Germline-derived CDR1 and CDR2 are SGDLS and YYNGEE. V was pared by 4 bases and J by 4 bases, with 17 bases between. The CDR3 reads CASSPPSQGSYGYTF. The CDR3, as DNA: TGTGCCAGCAGCCCCCCCTCACAGGGTTCCTATGGCTACACCTTC.

The chain employs TRBV4-3 and TRBJ2-5, with a possible D match to TRBD1 (5 bases). This CDR3 spans 15 amino acids. CDR1 is LGHNA and CDR2 is YSLEER in the germline V gene. With 3 bases removed from V and 4 bases from J, the gap between germline ends came to 15 bases. The DNA for the CDR3 is TGCGCCAGCAGCCAGTCCTTGGGGCGACGAGAGACCCAGTACTTC. It codes for CASSQSLGRRETQYF.

For this clone: The DNA is left out, because the CDR3 cannot be placed on it with certainty; the CDR3 is given as TCRdb lists it. This chain uses TRBV6-5 with TRBJ2-3; the D call of TRBD2 is as the table states it, not checked on the DNA. Per the germline V gene, CDR1 is MNHEY and CDR2 is SVGAGI. The CDR3 length equals 16 residues, ends included. This CDR3 is CASSSSTSGYTDTQYF.

This clone was observed a handful of times. The J gene is TRBJ2-7, the V gene TRBV6-5, with TRBD1 identical over 8 bases. Germline values: CDR1 MNHEY, CDR2 SVGAGI. This CDR3 spans 15 amino acids. Trimming removed 5 bases from V and 0 bases from J; junction bases left unmatched: 6. Here the CDR3 DNA reads TGTGCCAGCAGTCTCGGACAGGGATTCTCCTACGAGCAGTACTTC. Its protein is CASSLGQGFSYEQYF.

The rearrangement joins TRBV30 to TRBJ1-6, with a possible D match to TRBD1 (6 bases). V lost 2 bases to trimming and J lost 10 bases, with 15 bases between them. Germline V CDR1 and CDR2: GTSNPN, SVGIG (reference sequence). The length of the CDR3 is 14 residues. The CDR3 nucleotides read TGTGCCTGGAGTCTTACAGGGAATGGCTCACCCCTCCACTTT. Translated, it gives CAWSLTGNGSPLHF.

This chain connects TRBV5-4 to TRBJ2-7; 7 nucleotides align to TRBD1. V lost 4 bases, J lost 1 base, and 5 bases stayed unmatched. From germline, CDR1 is SGHNT and CDR2 YYREEE (reference sequence). This CDR3 region has 14 residues. The DNA of the CDR3 is TGTGCCAGCAGCGGGGACAGAAAATCCTACGAGCAGTACTTC. This codes for CASSGDRKSYEQYF. The full variable domain, in which reference TRBV5-4 and TRBJ2-7 provide the parts outside the CDR3, is ETGVTQSPTHLIKTRGQQVTLRCSSQSGHNTVSWYQQALGQGPQFIFQYYREEENGRGNFPPRFSGLQFPNYSSELNVNALELDDSALYLCASSGDRKSYEQYFGPGTRLTVT.

The chain uses TRBV9 and TRBJ1-3; D is uncertain. Trimming stripped 0 bases from V and 0 bases from J, with 10 bases between. This CDR3 is built from 16 residues. Germline V lookup: CDR1 SGDLS, CDR2 YYNGEE. The CDR3 coding sequence is TGTGCCAGCAGCGTAGATCTTAGTGGCTCTGGAAACACCATATATTTT. The encoded protein is CASSVDLSGSGNTIYF.

The CDR3 nucleotides are TGTGCCAGCAGTTTCTCTGGGACAGGGGGCAATCAGCCCCAGCATTTT. It codes for CASSFSGTGGNQPQHF. The chain uses TRBV27 and TRBJ1-5; TRBD1 matches 10 bases. The germline V gene has CDR1 MNHEY and CDR2 SMNVEV (reference sequence). This CDR3 has 16 residues. Germline trimming cut 3 bases from V and 2 bases from J; bases unmatched to any gene: 4.

This chain joins TRBV14 and TRBJ2-4; 11 bases agree with TRBD2. The J segment lost 0 bases and the V segment lost 1 base, leaving 14 bases of the junction unmatched. This CDR3 contains 21 residues. CDR1 and CDR2 (germline): SGHDN, FVKESK. Here the CDR3 DNA reads TGTGCCAGCAGCCAAGGGAAGGCTAGCGGGGGGCGGATCCTAGCCAAAAACATTCAGTACTTC. Translated, it gives CASSQGKASGGRILAKNIQYF. Using reference TRBV14 and TRBJ2-4 for the parts outside the CDR3, the full variable domain is EAGVTQFPSHSVIEKGQTVTLRCDPISGHDNLYWYRRVMGKEIKFLLHFVKESKQDESGMPNNRFLAERTGGTYSTLKVQPAELEDSGVYFCASSQGKASGGRILAKNIQYFGAGTRLSVL.

The chain couples TRBV15 to TRBJ2-1, with TRBD2 identical over 10 bases. With V trimmed by 5 bases and J by 9 bases, 16 bases remained unmatched. Germline V CDR1 and CDR2: LNHNV, YYDKDF (reference sequence). This CDR3 spans 17 amino acids. The CDR3 reads CATSQTIALAGMAEQFF. The CDR3 bases are TGTGCCACCAGCCAAACGATAGCACTAGCGGGGATGGCTGAGCAGTTCTTC.